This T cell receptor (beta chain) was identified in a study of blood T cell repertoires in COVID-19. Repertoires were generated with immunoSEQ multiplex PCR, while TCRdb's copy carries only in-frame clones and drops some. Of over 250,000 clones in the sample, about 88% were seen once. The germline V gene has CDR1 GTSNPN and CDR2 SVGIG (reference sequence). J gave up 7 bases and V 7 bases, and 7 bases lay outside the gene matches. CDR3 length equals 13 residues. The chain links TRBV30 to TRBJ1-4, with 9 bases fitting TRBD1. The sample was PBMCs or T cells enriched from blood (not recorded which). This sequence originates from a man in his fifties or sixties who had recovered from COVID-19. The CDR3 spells CASNRGQSEKLFF. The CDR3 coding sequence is TGTGCCTCCAACAGGGGGCAAAGTGAAAAACTGTTTTTT.